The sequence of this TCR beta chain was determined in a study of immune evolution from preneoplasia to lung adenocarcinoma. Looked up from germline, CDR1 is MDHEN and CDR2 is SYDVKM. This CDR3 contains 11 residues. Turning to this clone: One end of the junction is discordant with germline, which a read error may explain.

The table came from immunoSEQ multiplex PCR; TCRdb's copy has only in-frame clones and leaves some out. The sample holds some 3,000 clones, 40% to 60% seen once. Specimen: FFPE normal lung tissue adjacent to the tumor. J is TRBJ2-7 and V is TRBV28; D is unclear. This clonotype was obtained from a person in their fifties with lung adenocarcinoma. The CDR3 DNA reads TGTGACAGCACTGGCTCCTACGAGCAGTACTTC. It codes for CDSTGSYEQYF.